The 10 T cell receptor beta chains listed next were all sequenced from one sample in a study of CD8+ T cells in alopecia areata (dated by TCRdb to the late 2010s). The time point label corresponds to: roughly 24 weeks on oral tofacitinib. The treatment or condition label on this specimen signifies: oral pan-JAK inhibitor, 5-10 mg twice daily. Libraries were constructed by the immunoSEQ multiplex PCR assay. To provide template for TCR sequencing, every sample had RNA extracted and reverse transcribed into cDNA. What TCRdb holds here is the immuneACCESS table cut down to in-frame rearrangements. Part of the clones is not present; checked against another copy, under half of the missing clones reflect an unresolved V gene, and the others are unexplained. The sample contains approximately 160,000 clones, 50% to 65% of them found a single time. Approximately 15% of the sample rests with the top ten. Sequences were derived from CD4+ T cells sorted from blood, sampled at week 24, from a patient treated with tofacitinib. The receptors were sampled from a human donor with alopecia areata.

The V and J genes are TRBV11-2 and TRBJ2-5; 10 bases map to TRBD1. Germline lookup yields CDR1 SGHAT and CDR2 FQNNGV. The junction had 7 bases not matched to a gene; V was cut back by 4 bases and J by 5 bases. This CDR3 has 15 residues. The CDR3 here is CASSSRQGARETQYF. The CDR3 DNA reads TGTGCCAGCAGCTCAAGACAGGGGGCGCGGGAGACCCAGTACTTC. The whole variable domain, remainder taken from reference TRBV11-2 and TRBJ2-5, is EAGVAQSPRYKIIEKRQSVAFWCNPISGHATLYWYQQILGQGPKLLIQFQNNGVVDDSQLPKDRFSAERLKGVDSTLKIQPAKLEDSAVYLCASSSRQGARETQYFGPGTRLLVL.

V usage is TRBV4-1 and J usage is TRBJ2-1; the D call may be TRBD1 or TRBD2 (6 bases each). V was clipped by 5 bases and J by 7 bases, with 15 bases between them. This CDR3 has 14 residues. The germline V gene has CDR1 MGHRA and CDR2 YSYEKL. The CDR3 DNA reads TGCGCCAGCAGCGAGTGGGGGGCGAGGAATGAGCAGTTCTTC. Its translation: CASSEWGARNEQFF.

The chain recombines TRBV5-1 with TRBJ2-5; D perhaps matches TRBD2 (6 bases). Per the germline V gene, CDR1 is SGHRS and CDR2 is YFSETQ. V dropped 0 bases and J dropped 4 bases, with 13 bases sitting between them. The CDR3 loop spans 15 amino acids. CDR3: CASSLDPGVGETQYF. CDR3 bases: TGCGCCAGCAGCTTGGATCCGGGGGTTGGAGAGACCCAGTACTTC. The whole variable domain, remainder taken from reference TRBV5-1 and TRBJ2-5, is KAGVTQTPRYLIKTRGQQVTLSCSPISGHRSVSWYQQTPGQGLQFLFEYFSETQRNKGNFPGRFSGRQFSNSRSEMNVSTLELGDSALYLCASSLDPGVGETQYFGPGTRLLVL.

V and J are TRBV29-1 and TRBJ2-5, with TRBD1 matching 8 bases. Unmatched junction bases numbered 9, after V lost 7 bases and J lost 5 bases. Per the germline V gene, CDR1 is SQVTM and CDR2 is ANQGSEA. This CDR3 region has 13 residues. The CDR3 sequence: CSARTGSGETQYF. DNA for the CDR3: TGCAGCGCCCGGACAGGGTCAGGGGAGACCCAGTACTTC.

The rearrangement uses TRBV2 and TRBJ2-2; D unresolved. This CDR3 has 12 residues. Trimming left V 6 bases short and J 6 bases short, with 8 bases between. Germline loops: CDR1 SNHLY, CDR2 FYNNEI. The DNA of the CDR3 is TGTGCCAGCAGGCTAACCCCCGGGGAGCTGTTTTTT. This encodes CASRLTPGELFF.

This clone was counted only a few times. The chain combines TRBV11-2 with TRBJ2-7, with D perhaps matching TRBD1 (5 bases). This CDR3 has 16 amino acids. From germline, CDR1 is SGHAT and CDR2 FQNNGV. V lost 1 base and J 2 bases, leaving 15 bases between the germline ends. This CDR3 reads CASSLASGGRAYEQYF. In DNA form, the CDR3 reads TGTGCCAGCAGCTTAGCGTCAGGCGGCAGGGCCTACGAGCAGTACTTC.

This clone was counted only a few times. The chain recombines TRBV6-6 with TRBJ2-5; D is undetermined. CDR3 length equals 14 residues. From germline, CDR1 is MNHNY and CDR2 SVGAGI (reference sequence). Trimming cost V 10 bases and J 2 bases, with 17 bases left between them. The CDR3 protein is CATMRSAQQETQYF. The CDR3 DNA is TGTGCCACCATGAGGTCGGCACAACAAGAGACCCAGTACTTC.

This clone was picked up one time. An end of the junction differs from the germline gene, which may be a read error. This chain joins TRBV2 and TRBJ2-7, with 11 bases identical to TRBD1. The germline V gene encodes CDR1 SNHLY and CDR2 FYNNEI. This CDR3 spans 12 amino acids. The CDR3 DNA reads TGTGCCAGCAGTGTTTTGGGGACAGGGGGGCACTTC. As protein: CASSVLGTGGHF.

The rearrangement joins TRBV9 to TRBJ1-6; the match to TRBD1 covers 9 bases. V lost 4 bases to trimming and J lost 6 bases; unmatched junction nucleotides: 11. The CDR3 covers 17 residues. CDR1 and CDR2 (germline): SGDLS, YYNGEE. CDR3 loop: CASSPGSSTGGNSPLHF. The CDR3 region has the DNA TGTGCCAGCAGCCCGGGGTCGTCGACAGGGGGTAATTCACCCCTCCACTTT. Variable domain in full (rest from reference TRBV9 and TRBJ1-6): DSGVTQTPKHLITATGQRVTLRCSPRSGDLSVYWYQQSLDQGLQFLIQYYNGEERAKGNILERFSAQQFPDLHSELNLSSLELGDSALYFCASSPGSSTGGNSPLHFGNGTRLTVT.

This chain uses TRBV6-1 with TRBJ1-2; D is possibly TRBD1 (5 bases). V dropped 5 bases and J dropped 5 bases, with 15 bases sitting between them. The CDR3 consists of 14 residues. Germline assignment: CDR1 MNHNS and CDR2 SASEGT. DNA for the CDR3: TGTGCCAGCAGTCCCTGGGACGGTACATATGGCTACACCTTC. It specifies CASSPWDGTYGYTF.